The entry below gives a single T cell receptor beta chain sequence along with its context. Its antigen is still unknown. This specimen comes from a study of cytomegalovirus exposure and HLA in healthy donors. Both 60 Vbeta primers and 13 Jbeta primers went into the PCR. Assay: immunoSEQ multiplex PCR; the TCRdb copy retains only in-frame clones and omits some. The data hold 70,000 to 85,000 clones, with 62% observed a single time. Study-wide points: Some V segments, TRBV6-2 and TRBV6-3 among them, were indistinguishable and were therefore excluded. Accurate HLA-A and HLA-B prediction from TCR beta sequences was reported for most subjects.

Between the trimmed V and J ends, which lost 1 base and 6 bases, there was a span of 7 bases. The CDR3 has 13 residues. Germline-derived CDR1 and CDR2 are SGHVS and FQNEAQ. The chain has TRBV7-8 and TRBJ2-1, with TRBD1 as a possible D gene (6 bases). This clonotype was obtained from a male donor in good health and CMV-seropositive. The specimen sequenced was PBMCs. Written as DNA, the CDR3 is TGTGCCAGCAGCTTAGGAGGGGGCAATGAGCAGTTCTTC. This encodes CASSLGGGNEQFF.